These 3 T cell receptor beta chains were sequenced from one sample in a study of cytomegalovirus exposure and HLA in healthy donors. The study ran its PCR with 60 Vbeta and 13 Jbeta primers. The protocol was immunoSEQ multiplex PCR, while the TCRdb copy is restricted to in-frame clones and leaves out a portion. The table records 150,000 to 200,000 clones, roughly 80% of them present only once. The sequenced material came from PBMCs. The receptors derive from a man aged 50-59 years in good health and CMV-seronegative.

The gene calls are TRBV4-1 and TRBJ1-6; D remains unclear. Germline CDR1 is MGHRA and CDR2 is YSYEKL. V was pared by 1 base and J by 7 bases, with 8 bases between. The CDR3 runs to 14 residues. Here the CDR3 reads CASSQGWENSPLHF. As DNA, the CDR3 is TGCGCCAGCAGCCAAGGTTGGGAGAATTCACCCCTCCACTTT.

This CDR3 reads CASSPSLAGIETQYF. CDR3 bases: TGTGCCAGCAGTCCTTCACTAGCGGGAATCGAGACCCAGTACTTC. The chain uses TRBV28 and TRBJ2-5, with TRBD2 matching 10 bases. Germline-derived CDR1 and CDR2 are MDHEN and SYDVKM. V trimming: 5 bases; J trimming: 5 bases; junction bases outside the gene matches: 8. The CDR3 is made up of 15 amino acids.

V gene TRBV13 combines with J gene TRBJ1-1, with 8 bases identical to TRBD1. CDR3 size: 14 residues. V shed 6 bases and J 4 bases; nucleotides not matched to a gene: 7. The germline CDR1 and CDR2 sequences are PRHDT and FYEKMQ (reference sequence). The CDR3 DNA reads TGTGCCAGCAGGGGTTGGACAGGGATCACTGAAGCTTTCTTT. Translating it yields CASRGWTGITEAFF.